The TCR beta chain under discussion was sequenced for a study of PD-L1 blockade in urothelial cancer. Turning to the study itself: After treatment start, blood was analyzed at 3 weeks (second dose) and at 6 weeks.

The germline V gene has CDR1 GTSNPN and CDR2 SVGIG (reference sequence). V was cut by 1 base and J by 1 base, with 4 bases left in between. The CDR3 runs 12 residues. This table comes from immunoSEQ multiplex PCR, and its TCRdb copy is limited to in-frame clones, with some not included. The table includes 75,000 to 95,000 clones, over 90% detected once. Sample: PBMCs, taken around atezolizumab (anti-PD-L1) treatment. This chain connects TRBV30 to TRBJ1-2; D is unclear. The TCR originated in a man aged 55-75 years with urothelial cancer. DNA for the CDR3: TGTGCCTGGAGTGACTTTAACTATGGCTACACCTTC. As protein: CAWSDFNYGYTF.